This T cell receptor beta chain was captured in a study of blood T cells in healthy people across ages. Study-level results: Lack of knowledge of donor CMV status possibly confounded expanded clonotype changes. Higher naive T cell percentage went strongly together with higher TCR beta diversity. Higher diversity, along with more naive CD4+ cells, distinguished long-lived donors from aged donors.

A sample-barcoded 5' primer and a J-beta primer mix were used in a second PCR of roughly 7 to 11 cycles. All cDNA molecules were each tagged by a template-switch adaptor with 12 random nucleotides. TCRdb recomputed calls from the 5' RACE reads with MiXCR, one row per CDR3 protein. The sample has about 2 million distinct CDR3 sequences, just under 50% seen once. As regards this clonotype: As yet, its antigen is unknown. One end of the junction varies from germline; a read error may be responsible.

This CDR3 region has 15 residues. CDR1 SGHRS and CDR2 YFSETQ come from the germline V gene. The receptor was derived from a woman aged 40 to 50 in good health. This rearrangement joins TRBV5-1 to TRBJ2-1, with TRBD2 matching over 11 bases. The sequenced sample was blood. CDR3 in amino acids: CASSLSSGGANEQFF. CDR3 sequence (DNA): TGTGCCAGCAGTTTAAGTAGCGGGGGGGCGAATGAGCAGTTCTTC.